The sequence of this T cell receptor (beta chain) was determined in a study of shared clonotypes between healthy human individuals. General study points: Owing to a small donor count, the genetic and exposure-history diversity represented was limited.

Regarding this clone: Its antigen remains unidentified.

Deep level was the assay's run setting. Genomic DNA (from each subset) was split evenly across several immunoSEQ plates. Profiling relied on immunoSEQ multiplex PCR, and the TCRdb table lists in-frame clones only, not all of them. This sample has about 1 million clones, with 70% to 80% found just once. The CDR3 loop spans 13 amino acids. J gave up 9 bases and V 4 bases, and 6 bases lay outside the gene matches. In germline, CDR1 is SQVTM, CDR2 ANQGSEA. Donation came from healthy HIV-negative adults that had no recent acute infections or vaccinations. V and J are TRBV29-1 and TRBJ2-4, with TRBD2 matching 10 bases. The sample consisted of memory CD4+ T cells from PBMCs. Described subset: CD45RA-negative fraction. The sequence came from a man aged 18 to 30 in good health. Some clones in this sample may be carry-over from other donors' samples. The CDR3 coding sequence is TGCAGCGTTGTGGGACTAGCGAGAGGCATTCAGTACTTC. Amino acid sequence: CSVVGLARGIQYF.